The 22 T cell receptor beta chains below all came from one sample that was sequenced in a study of cytomegalovirus exposure and HLA in healthy donors. Sequencing used immunoSEQ multiplex PCR; TCRdb keeps in-frame clones, though not all of them. The sample has 170,000 or so clones, 65% to 85% seen once. Sample: PBMCs. Source of these receptors: a woman between 18 and 29 years old in good health and CMV-seropositive.

This clone appeared once. The chain joins TRBV4-1 to TRBJ2-7, with a weak D call TRBD1 (5 bases). Germline CDR1 reads MGHRA; CDR2 reads YSYEKL. Between the trimmed V and J ends, which lost 0 bases and 0 bases, there was a span of 18 bases. The CDR3 has 18 residues. CDR3 loop: CASSQDLKTGWASYEQYF. Written as DNA, the CDR3 is TGCGCCAGCAGCCAAGATCTGAAAACAGGTTGGGCCTCCTACGAGCAGTACTTC.

The V and J genes are TRBV11-2 and TRBJ2-7; TRBD2 agrees at 9 bases. CDR1 and CDR2 from the germline V gene are SGHAT and FQNNGV. The CDR3 has 15 residues. The ends lost 0 bases at V and 7 bases at J; junction bases unmatched: 7. CDR3 coding DNA: TGTGCCAGCAGCTTAGAAGCTAGCGGGGCGAGGGAGCAGTACTTC. Translation gives CASSLEASGAREQYF.

The chain's CDR3 is CASSLGFGTGGAKSGNTIYF. DNA for the CDR3: TGTGCCAGCAGTTTGGGGTTCGGGACAGGGGGCGCAAAATCTGGAAACACCATATATTTT. The V call is TRBV28, the J call TRBJ1-3; 12 nucleotides agree with TRBD1. The CDR3 consists of 20 residues. Germline V gives CDR1 MDHEN, CDR2 SYDVKM. V dropped 3 bases and J dropped 1; count of bases not matched to a gene: 13.

The chain couples TRBV11-3 to TRBJ2-3; perhaps TRBD2 as D (6 bases). Germline V gene lookup returns CDR1 SGHNT and CDR2 YENEEA. CDR3 length: 14 amino acids. Trimming removed 3 bases at V and 5 bases at J, with 12 bases between. Here the CDR3 DNA reads TGTGCCAGCAGCTTGGGGGGTATTGTAGATACGCAGTATTTT. It translates to CASSLGGIVDTQYF.

The chain recombines TRBV6-4 with TRBJ2-2, with 8 bases that match TRBD1. Germline V lookup: CDR1 MRHNA, CDR2 SNTAGT. Trimming removed 6 bases from V and 3 bases from J; junction bases left unmatched: 3. This CDR3 spans 14 amino acids. CDR3 region: CASSPQGDTGELFF. The DNA for the CDR3 is TGTGCCAGCAGCCCACAGGGGGACACCGGGGAGCTGTTTTTT.

This clone was recorded once. The V and J genes are TRBV29-1 and TRBJ1-1, with D tentatively TRBD1 (6 bases). V was clipped by 5 bases and J by 5 bases, with 15 bases between them. This CDR3 spans 13 amino acids. Germline V gene lookup returns CDR1 SQVTM and CDR2 ANQGSEA. DNA of the CDR3: TGCAGCGTTACCCTGGGGGGGCCAACTGAAGCTTTCTTT. This translates into CSVTLGGPTEAFF.

V is TRBV2 and J is TRBJ2-2; D is ambiguous. The V and J ends lost 6 bases and 0 bases respectively, with 11 bases between them. CDR1 and CDR2 from the germline V gene are SNHLY and FYNNEI. This CDR3 contains 15 residues. The DNA for the CDR3 is TGTGCCAGCAGAAAGACTTCCCCGAACACCGGGGAGCTGTTTTTT. This sequence encodes CASRKTSPNTGELFF.

The J gene is TRBJ1-6, the V gene TRBV5-1, with a tentative D call TRBD1 (6 bases). V dropped 5 bases and J dropped 5 bases, with 14 bases sitting between them. Germline CDR1 SGHRS, CDR2 YFSETQ. CDR3 size: 15 residues. CDR3 sequence: CASSRDTPNNSPLHF. CDR3 bases: TGCGCCAGCAGTAGGGACACACCCAATAATTCACCCCTCCACTTT. Variable domain in full (rest from reference TRBV5-1 and TRBJ1-6): KAGVTQTPRYLIKTRGQQVTLSCSPISGHRSVSWYQQTPGQGLQFLFEYFSETQRNKGNFPGRFSGRQFSNSRSEMNVSTLELGDSALYLCASSRDTPNNSPLHFGNGTRLTVT.

This clone was detected only once. Here the CDR3 DNA reads TGTGCCAGCAGTTTTAAGGGCAGGGGTAGAATCTCCGGGGAGCTGTTTTTT. Translated, it gives CASSFKGRGRISGELFF. The V and J genes are TRBV27 and TRBJ2-2; tentatively, D is TRBD1 (6 bases). Germline CDR1 and CDR2: MNHEY and SMNVEV (reference sequence). This CDR3 comprises 17 residues. V was cut by 3 bases and J by 6 bases, with 20 bases left in between.

The chain is built from TRBV9 and TRBJ2-1; 11 bases are shared with TRBD2. CDR3 length: 14 residues. CDR1 is SGDLS, CDR2 YYNGEE, per germline. The trim removed 3 bases at V and 10 bases at J, leaving 6 bases unmatched. Written as DNA, the CDR3 is TGTGCCAGCAGCGGTAGCGGGGGGGCCTGGGAGCAGTTCTTC. Its protein product is CASSGSGGAWEQFF.

The V and J genes are TRBV5-5 and TRBJ2-5; 9 nucleotides line up with TRBD2. J lost 5 bases, V lost 5 bases, and 4 bases had no gene match. The length of the CDR3 is 13 residues. Germline CDR1 SGHKS, CDR2 YYEKEE (reference sequence). CDR3 bases: TGTGCCAGCAGTAGCGGGGGTAGGGAGACCCAGTACTTC. Its protein is CASSSGGRETQYF.

The chain couples TRBV9 to TRBJ2-3; no definite D call. The CDR3 is 13 residues long. CDR1 SGDLS and CDR2 YYNGEE come from the germline V gene. Trimming cost V 3 bases and J 0 bases, with 5 bases left between them. The CDR3 reads CASSEPSTDTQYF. CDR3 DNA: TGTGCCAGCAGCGAGCCCAGCACAGATACGCAGTATTTT. Full variable domain (rest looked up from reference TRBV9 and TRBJ2-3): DSGVTQTPKHLITATGQRVTLRCSPRSGDLSVYWYQQSLDQGLQFLIQYYNGEERAKGNILERFSAQQFPDLHSELNLSSLELGDSALYFCASSEPSTDTQYFGPGTRLTVL.

V and J are TRBV5-1 and TRBJ2-7; D may be TRBD2 (6 bases). The CDR3 covers 16 residues. V was shortened by 4 bases and J by 4 bases, with 21 bases between the two germline ends. Germline V CDR1 and CDR2: SGHRS, YFSETQ. Here the CDR3 DNA reads TGCGCCAGCAGCCGTGAGAGCGCGACTAGTCGGTACGAGCAGTACTTC. Residues: CASSRESATSRYEQYF.

J is TRBJ1-2 and V is TRBV6-1; D gene ambiguous. Germline CDR1 reads MNHNS; CDR2 reads SASEGT. The CDR3 loop spans 18 amino acids. V dropped 4 bases and J dropped 8 bases, with 29 bases sitting between them. CDR3 DNA sequence: TGTGCCAGCAGTGCTTGGCACCTGGGAGACAAAAGGTTCAAGGGCTACACCTTC. Its translation is CASSAWHLGDKRFKGYTF.

The V and J genes are TRBV2 and TRBJ1-2; 10 bases are a match to TRBD1. CDR1 and CDR2 from the germline V gene are SNHLY and FYNNEI. V trimming: 7 bases; J trimming: 5 bases; junction bases outside the gene matches: 10. This CDR3 has 15 residues. The CDR3 loop is CASTQDRGALYGYTF. DNA of the CDR3: TGTGCCAGCACCCAGGACAGGGGGGCTTTATATGGCTACACCTTC. Filled out from reference TRBV2 and TRBJ1-2, the complete variable domain reads EPEVTQTPSHQVTQMGQEVILRCVPISNHLYFYWYRQILGQKVEFLVSFYNNEISEKSEIFDDQFSVERPDGSNFTLKIRSTKLEDSAMYFCASTQDRGALYGYTFGSGTRLTVV.

DNA for the CDR3: TGCGCCAGCAGCCAAGAAGTCGGTTTTGTCAGGGGCGAGAAAGCTTTCTTT. As protein: CASSQEVGFVRGEKAFF. The rearrangement uses TRBV4-3 and TRBJ1-1; perhaps TRBD1 as D (6 bases). V was clipped by 0 bases and J by 9 bases, with 23 bases between them. Germline values: CDR1 LGHNA, CDR2 YSLEER. This CDR3 has 17 amino acids.

The rearrangement links TRBV2 to TRBJ1-3; possible D gene TRBD1, 5 bases. CDR3 length equals 15 residues. Germline values: CDR1 SNHLY, CDR2 FYNNEI. V was cut by 2 bases and J by 4 bases, with 12 bases left in between. The CDR3 DNA follows: TGTGCCAGCAGTGAAAAAGGGGTTTCGGGAAACACCATATATTTT. Encoded protein: CASSEKGVSGNTIYF.

The chain has TRBV15 and TRBJ2-1; 8 bases line up with TRBD2. The length of the CDR3 is 13 residues. V shed 5 bases and J 6 bases; nucleotides not matched to a gene: 3. CDR1 is LNHNV, CDR2 YYDKDF, per germline (reference sequence). In DNA form, the CDR3 reads TGTGCCACCAGCGTCGCGGGAGGCAATGAGCAGTTCTTC. This encodes CATSVAGGNEQFF.

CDR3 DNA sequence: TGTGCCAGCTCACCGGGACCCTGGGGGGGTGAGCAGTTCTTC. It codes for CASSPGPWGGEQFF. The gene calls are TRBV18 and TRBJ2-1; 7 nucleotides align to TRBD2. Germline loops: CDR1 KGHSH, CDR2 LQKENI. The CDR3 contains 14 residues. V lost 3 bases, J lost 9 bases, and 8 bases stayed unmatched.

The gene calls are TRBV19 and TRBJ1-1, with TRBD1 as a possible D gene (5 bases). The length of the CDR3 is 10 residues. Per the germline V gene, CDR1 is LNHDA and CDR2 is SQIVND (reference sequence). Trimming left V 7 bases short and J 8 bases short, with 8 bases between. This CDR3 reads CASKGPEAFF. For the CDR3, the DNA is TGTGCCAGTAAGGGGCCAGAAGCTTTCTTT.

V is TRBV6-5 and J is TRBJ1-1; D possibly corresponds to TRBD1 (6 bases). This CDR3 comprises 14 residues. The germline V and J ends were trimmed by 2 bases and 3 bases, with 10 bases remaining between them. Germline V gene sequence: CDR1 MNHEY, CDR2 SVGAGI. CDR3 in DNA: TGTGCCAGCAGTTACGGGGGCAGGGACACTGAAGCTTTCTTT. Translated, it gives CASSYGGRDTEAFF.

This chain connects TRBV5-1 to TRBJ2-7, with D possibly matching TRBD2 (6 bases). Germline V gene sequence: CDR1 SGHRS, CDR2 YFSETQ. V was shortened by 0 bases and J by 5 bases, with 18 bases between the two germline ends. This CDR3 spans 16 amino acids. CDR3 in amino acids: CASSLARRYGEDEQYF. As DNA, the CDR3 is TGCGCCAGCAGCTTGGCCAGACGCTATGGGGAGGACGAGCAGTACTTC.